The clone carrying this T cell receptor beta chain has at least ten counts. Its antigen is as yet unknown. V was pared by 2 bases and J by 1 base, with 17 bases between. CDR3 length equals 17 residues. From germline, CDR1 is KGHSH and CDR2 LQKENI. The sample belongs to a study of early T cells in non-severe SARS-CoV-2 infection. Study-wide context: The authors sequenced bulk RNA from unsorted whole blood, leaving chains unpaired. Findings and caveats of the study: The matching step, a VDJdb search, favored anti-spike CD8 responses and missed private and CD4 specificities.

Individual cDNA molecules received unique molecular identifiers. TCRdb reanalysed the 5' RACE reads using MiXCR and keeps one entry per CDR3 protein. The repertoire holds 100,000 to 120,000 distinct CDR3 sequences, with approximately 12% as singletons. V gene TRBV18 combines with J gene TRBJ1-1, with a possible D match to TRBD1 (5 bases). The receptor comes from an adult who was a healthcare worker with PCR-confirmed SARS-CoV-2 infection or an uninfected control (not recorded which). The sequencing here drew on whole blood, taken at baseline. CDR3: CASSPIVLGTSNTEAFF. The CDR3 DNA reads as TGTGCCAGCTCACCAATAGTGCTTGGGACCTCGAACACTGAAGCTTTCTTT.